This TCR beta chain was obtained from a study of cytomegalovirus exposure and HLA in healthy donors. Overall study findings and caveats: The study designated 150 or so TCR beta chains cytomegalovirus-associated.

The PCR employed 60 Vbeta primers together with 13 Jbeta primers. Repertoires were generated with immunoSEQ multiplex PCR, while TCRdb's copy carries only in-frame clones and drops some. The table includes about 110,000 clones, more than 65% detected once. V dropped 1 base and J dropped 4 bases, with 14 bases sitting between them. The CDR3 sequence is 16 residues long. Germline CDR1 reads KGHSH; CDR2 reads LQKENI. Comments on this clone: Its specificity is not known.

This chain links TRBV18 with TRBJ2-1, with D possibly TRBD2 on 5 matching bases. The clonotype was recovered from a man aged 25-45 years in good health and CMV-seropositive. Sequenced: PBMCs. The CDR3 DNA reads TGTGCCAGCTCACCACGGTCCGGGATGGAATACAATGAGCAGTTCTTC. As protein: CASSPRSGMEYNEQFF.